Below, 15 T cell receptor beta chains from the same sample are listed, as sequenced in a study of shared clonotypes between healthy human individuals. Produced via immunoSEQ multiplex PCR; TCRdb's table is partial and in-frame only. The sample holds a few hundred thousand clones, more than 95% seen once. Material: naive CD4+ T cells sorted from blood. Subset specified: CD45RA+ positively selected. All receptors derive from a woman aged 30 to 39 in good health.

This clone came up once. The CDR3 DNA reads as TGTGCCAGTAGTTTTCCGACAGGGTCTCCCGATACGCAGTATTTT. It encodes CASSFPTGSPDTQYF. The genes are TRBV19 and TRBJ2-3; 7 bases fit TRBD1. CDR1 is LNHDA and CDR2 is SQIVND in the germline V gene (reference sequence). The length of the CDR3 is 15 residues. The V segment lost 5 bases and the J segment 6 bases; nucleotides outside the gene matches: 11. The variable domain in full, with the rest retrieved from reference TRBV19 and TRBJ2-3, is DGGITQSPKYLFRKEGQNVTLSCEQNLNHDAMYWYRQDPGQGLRLIYYSQIVNDFQKGDIAEGYSVSREKKESFPLTVTSAQKNPTAFYLCASSFPTGSPDTQYFGPGTRLTVL.

On this clone: The sample carries other DNA sequences with the same CDR3. The genes are TRBV5-1 and TRBJ1-2, with 8 bases identical to TRBD1. The trim removed 1 base at V and 6 bases at J, leaving 2 bases unmatched. Germline V CDR1 and CDR2: SGHRS, YFSETQ. The CDR3 loop spans 13 amino acids. This CDR3 reads CASSLQGADGYTF. The CDR3 DNA follows: TGCGCCAGCAGCTTGCAGGGGGCAGATGGCTACACCTTC.

V is TRBV5-8 and J is TRBJ2-2; D is possibly TRBD2 (6 bases). Looked up from germline, CDR1 is SGHTS and CDR2 is YDEGEE. V was pared by 2 bases and J by 0 bases, with 11 bases between. The CDR3 runs 16 residues. The CDR3 here is CASSFGSGANTGELFF. Written as DNA, the CDR3 is TGTGCCAGCAGCTTCGGGTCGGGAGCGAACACCGGGGAGCTGTTTTTT.

This sequence joins TRBV29-1 and TRBJ2-1, with 7 bases fitting TRBD2. Germline lookup yields CDR1 SQVTM and CDR2 ANQGSEA. This CDR3 is built from 11 residues. The ends lost 8 bases at V and 9 bases at J; junction bases unmatched: 7. CDR3: CSTWGGSEQFF. The CDR3 DNA sequence: TGCAGCACCTGGGGGGGGAGTGAGCAGTTCTTC.

This chain joins TRBV4-2 and TRBJ2-3; TRBD2 matches 9 bases. CDR1 and CDR2 (germline): LGHNA, YNFKEQ. After removal of 4 bases from V and 1 base from J, the junction contained 6 bases not matched to a gene. There are 16 residues in the CDR3. The CDR3 sequence is CASSLSGSTGTDTQYF. As DNA, the CDR3 is TGTGCCAGCAGCCTTAGCGGGAGTACGGGCACAGATACGCAGTATTTT.

A word on this clone: This same CDR3 is encoded by further DNA sequences in the sample. The chain links TRBV5-1 to TRBJ2-2, with D hard to call. V was clipped by 0 bases and J by 4 bases, with 7 bases between them. Germline V gene data show CDR1 as SGHRS and CDR2 as YFSETQ. CDR3 length: 14 amino acids. For the CDR3, the DNA is TGCGCCAGCAGCTTGGTCGGAACCACCGGGGAGCTGTTTTTT. Protein: CASSLVGTTGELFF. The complete variable domain, with remaining parts taken from reference TRBV5-1 and TRBJ2-2, reads KAGVTQTPRYLIKTRGQQVTLSCSPISGHRSVSWYQQTPGQGLQFLFEYFSETQRNKGNFPGRFSGRQFSNSRSEMNVSTLELGDSALYLCASSLVGTTGELFFGEGSRLTVL.

The gene calls are TRBV19 and TRBJ1-1; D ambiguous. Per germline, CDR1 LNHDA and CDR2 SQIVND (reference sequence). Trimming removed 3 bases at V and 0 bases at J, with 8 bases between. The CDR3 is 14 residues long. CDR3 residues: CASSIEGMNTEAFF. DNA for the CDR3: TGTGCCAGTAGTATTGAGGGAATGAACACTGAAGCTTTCTTT.

In this sample, this clone turned up once. The rearrangement links TRBV28 to TRBJ2-1; D is perhaps TRBD2 (6 bases). CDR1 MDHEN and CDR2 SYDVKM come from the germline V gene. V lost 3 bases to trimming and J lost 0 bases, with 6 bases between them. The CDR3 sequence is 14 residues long. The CDR3 nucleotides are TGTGCCAGCAGTTTCGGGAGCTCCTACAATGAGCAGTTCTTC. Translating it yields CASSFGSSYNEQFF.

This chain joins TRBV14 and TRBJ1-3; D is ambiguous. Trimming pared 2 bases from V and 0 bases from J, leaving 5 bases between. Germline CDR1 and CDR2: SGHDN and FVKESK. This CDR3 is built from 14 residues. The CDR3 bases are TGTGCCAGCAGCCAACAGGCCTCTGGAAACACCATATATTTT. Its protein is CASSQQASGNTIYF.

The chain employs TRBV7-7 and TRBJ2-1, with D unresolved. V was trimmed by 0 bases and J by 1 base, leaving 7 bases between them. Germline V lookup: CDR1 SSHAT, CDR2 FNYEAQ (reference sequence). CDR3 length: 15 residues. DNA of the CDR3: TGTGCCAGCAGCTTAGCCGTAGGGTCCTACAATGAGCAGTTCTTC. Protein sequence: CASSLAVGSYNEQFF.

V gene TRBV7-3 combines with J gene TRBJ2-1, with 7 bases matching TRBD1. The CDR3 spans 17 residues. Losses at the gene ends were 5 bases for V and 3 bases for J; bases not matched to a gene: 13. Germline values: CDR1 SGHTA, CDR2 FQGTGA. DNA for the CDR3: TGTGCCAGCAGCCCGAATGGGGTTCGGGACAGCTACAATGAGCAGTTCTTC. The encoded protein is CASSPNGVRDSYNEQFF.

The V call is TRBV6-5, the J call TRBJ2-2; TRBD2 aligns across 10 bases. This CDR3 region has 16 residues. V was clipped by 4 bases and J by 5 bases; unmatched bases: 7. Germline loops: CDR1 MNHEY, CDR2 SVGAGI. CDR3 sequence reads: CASSLKAGGLTGELFF. The CDR3 DNA reads as TGTGCCAGCAGTTTAAAAGCGGGAGGGCTTACCGGGGAGCTGTTTTTT.

This chain joins TRBV7-9 and TRBJ2-7; no clear D gene. The germline V and J ends were trimmed by 3 bases and 10 bases, with 16 bases remaining between them. The CDR3 totals 13 residues. The V gene's germline CDR1 is SEHNR and CDR2 FQNEAQ (reference sequence). The CDR3 protein is CASSLITGAYQYF. The CDR3 nucleotides are TGTGCCAGCAGCTTGATCACCGGCGCGTATCAGTACTTC.

The genes are TRBV28 and TRBJ2-4, with TRBD2 as a possible D gene (6 bases). The V end was cut by 3 bases, the J end by 0 bases, with 21 bases between. The CDR3 has 19 amino acids. Germline V gives CDR1 MDHEN, CDR2 SYDVKM. The CDR3 coding sequence is TGTGCCAGCAGTTTCCTACTCAAAGCGGGTGTACTAGCCAAAAACATTCAGTACTTC. Its protein is CASSFLLKAGVLAKNIQYF.

The genes are TRBV2 and TRBJ1-3; a weak D match, TRBD1 (5 bases). V was pared by 6 bases and J by 0 bases, with 18 bases between. Germline CDR1 and CDR2: SNHLY and FYNNEI. CDR3 length: 17 residues. The chain's CDR3 is CASRGVRDGSSGNTIYF. In DNA, the CDR3 is TGTGCCAGCAGAGGGGTTAGGGACGGTTCCTCTGGAAACACCATATATTTT. The full variable domain, in which reference TRBV2 and TRBJ1-3 provide the parts outside the CDR3, is EPEVTQTPSHQVTQMGQEVILRCVPISNHLYFYWYRQILGQKVEFLVSFYNNEISEKSEIFDDQFSVERPDGSNFTLKIRSTKLEDSAMYFCASRGVRDGSSGNTIYFGEGSWLTVV.